Listed below are T cell receptor beta chains from one sample, sequenced in a study of lymphopenia after photon versus proton radiotherapy. This table comes from immunoSEQ multiplex PCR, and its TCRdb copy is limited to in-frame clones, with some not included. The sample lists several thousand clones; around 88% were seen once. The material sequenced was peripheral blood, taken from a patient treated with photon-based radiotherapy. These receptors came from a man older than 75 with cholangiocarcinoma. CDR3s include the opening cysteine and the closing phenylalanine or tryptophan. D genes are given only for firm matches. Where a row states a size, it is once, few, many or the class of an expanded clone; other rows omit it.

d_gene,abundance,v_gene,j_gene,len,CDR3nt,CDR3aa
-,once,TRBV11-2,TRBJ1-1,16,TGTGCCAGCAGCTTGGCAGGGTGGGGGTTAGGCGCTGAAGCTTTCTTT,CASSLAGWGLGAEAFF
TRBD1,once,TRBV29-1,TRBJ2-2,14,TGCAGCGTGCCGGGACAGGGTAACGCCGGGGAGCTGTTTTTT,CSVPGQGNAGELFF
-,-,TRBV2,TRBJ2-7,16,TGTGCCAGCAGGCCCGAAGGGGGAATTAGCTCCTACGAGCAGTACTTC,CASRPEGGISSYEQYF
-,once,TRBV29-1,TRBJ1-4,15,TGCAGCGTTCGGACGGGGTTCTATACTAATGAAAAACTGTTTTTT,CSVRTGFYTNEKLFF
TRBD1,-,TRBV5-1,TRBJ2-5,14,TGCGCCAGCAGCTTACAGGGGTTAGGGGAGACCCAGTACTTC,CASSLQGLGETQYF
-,once,TRBV7-9,TRBJ1-3,13,TGTGCCAGCAGCACCGACACTGGAAACACCATATATTTT,CASSTDTGNTIYF
-,-,TRBV30,TRBJ1-1,13,TGTGCCTGGACGATTTCCAGAAAATATGAAGCTTTCTTT,CAWTISRKYEAFF
TRBD1,-,TRBV6-6,TRBJ2-7,14,TGTGCCAGCAGTAACGGACAGGGGGGATACGAGCAGTACTTC,CASSNGQGGYEQYF
-,-,TRBV28,TRBJ2-5,14,TGTGCCAGCAGTCTGTCCCGGGACTTTGAGACCCAGTACTTC,CASSLSRDFETQYF
-,-,TRBV2,TRBJ2-7,12,TGTGCCAGCAGTGAACGAGCCTACGAGCAGTACTTC,CASSERAYEQYF
-,-,TRBV28,TRBJ1-6,16,TGTGCCAGCGCGACGCCGGCGAGCTCCTATAATTCACCCCTCCACTTT,CASATPASSYNSPLHF
TRBD1,-,TRBV4-1,TRBJ1-6,17,TGCGCCAGCAGCCAAGCGGGACAGGGGTTCAATAATTCACCCCTCCACTTT,CASSQAGQGFNNSPLHF
TRBD1,once,TRBV28,TRBJ2-3,15,TGTGCCAGCAGTTTACAGGGGGCCGGGGTAGATACGCAGTATTTT,CASSLQGAGVDTQYF
-,-,TRBV9,TRBJ1-1,14,TGTGCCAGCAGCGCGAACCAGGGAATAACTGAAGCTTTCTTT,CASSANQGITEAFF
-,-,TRBV28,TRBJ2-1,14,TGTGCCAGCAGTTTAGGACAGTCCTACAATGAGCAGTTCTTC,CASSLGQSYNEQFF
-,-,TRBV5-1,TRBJ2-7,13,TGCGCCAGCAGCTTGCAGGGATCCTACGAGCAGTACTTC,CASSLQGSYEQYF
TRBD2,-,TRBV5-4,TRBJ2-7,15,TGTGCCAGCAGCTCCTGGGGACTAGGGGACTACGAGCAGTACTTC,CASSSWGLGDYEQYF
-,-,TRBV19,TRBJ1-3,15,TGTGCCAGTAGTCCTGGGACTTACTCTGGAAACACCATATATTTT,CASSPGTYSGNTIYF
TRBD1,-,TRBV11-2,TRBJ1-1,14,TGTGCCAGCATCGGGACAGGGGTTACCACTGAAGCTTTCTTT,CASIGTGVTTEAFF
-,-,TRBV7-3,TRBJ1-2,15,TGTGCCAGCAGCCCCAGCGGGGGAGGGAGTTATGGCTACACCTTC,CASSPSGGGSYGYTF
-,-,TRBV6-5,TRBJ1-5,11,TGTGCCAGCGGGGTCAATCAGCCCCAGCATTTT,CASGVNQPQHF
-,once,TRBV13,TRBJ2-2,15,TGTGCCAGCTCCGGGGGACCCCGGGGCACCGGGGAGCTGTTTTTT,CASSGGPRGTGELFF
-,-,TRBV19,TRBJ2-3,13,TGTGCCAGTAGTATGCGACAAACAGATACGCAGTATTTT,CASSMRQTDTQYF
-,-,TRBV19,TRBJ2-6,14,TGTGCCAGTACGAGGTATTCTGGGGCCAACGTCCTGACTTTC,CASTRYSGANVLTF
-,-,TRBV11-2,TRBJ2-7,16,TGTGCCAGCAGCTTAGCGGGCCAGGTTCCCTCCTACGAGCAGTACTTC,CASSLAGQVPSYEQYF
-,-,TRBV6-1,TRBJ2-7,15,TGTGCCAGCAGTGTCGCTCACTCAAGCTCCTACGAGCAGTACTTC,CASSVAHSSSYEQYF
-,once,TRBV2,TRBJ1-2,15,TGTGCCAGCACCTCTTTGACCGTCTGGGGGAATGGCTACACCTTC,CASTSLTVWGNGYTF
-,-,TRBV7-2,TRBJ2-3,16,TGTGCCAGCAGCTTGGGGGCCGTCACTAGCACAGATACGCAGTATTTT,CASSLGAVTSTDTQYF
-,-,TRBV4-2,TRBJ1-5,16,TGTGCCAGCAGCCAAGCACGGCTGACGGACAATCAGCCCCAGCATTTT,CASSQARLTDNQPQHF
TRBD2,-,TRBV28,TRBJ2-5,15,TGTGCCAGCAGTTTATGGCTAGCGGTAAAAGAGACCCAGTACTTC,CASSLWLAVKETQYF
-,-,TRBV28,TRBJ1-6,14,TGTGCCAGCAGTCTGAGCTCCTATAATTCACCCCTCCACTTT,CASSLSSYNSPLHF
TRBD1,-,TRBV11-1,TRBJ2-5,15,TGTGCCAGCAGTGGGTGGGACAGGGACCAAGAGACCCAGTACTTC,CASSGWDRDQETQYF
-,-,TRBV7-2,TRBJ1-1,14,TGTGCCAGCAGCCCCTGGGACTCGAACACTGAAGCTTTCTTT,CASSPWDSNTEAFF
-,-,TRBV6-5,TRBJ2-7,15,TGTGCCAGCAGAGTAGGGACCTTTTACTCTTACGAGCAGTACTTC,CASRVGTFYSYEQYF
-,-,TRBV2,TRBJ1-1,14,TGTGCCAGCACCGTTGGGGGCATGAACACTGAAGCTTTCTTT,CASTVGGMNTEAFF
-,-,TRBV10-3,TRBJ2-7,12,TGTGCCAAGTCCCGGGACGGGGGCGAGCAGTACTTC,CAKSRDGGEQYF
TRBD1,-,TRBV11-2,TRBJ2-7,12,TGTGCCAGCAGCTCAGGACAGGTCGGGCCGTACTTC,CASSSGQVGPYF
-,-,TRBV6-6,TRBJ2-6,16,TGTGCCAGCAGTTACACCGCCCTGGAGGGGGCCAACGTCCTGACTTTC,CASSYTALEGANVLTF
-,large,TRBV11-1,TRBJ2-5,13,TGTGCCAGCAGCAAACGGGTGGGCGAGACCCAGTACTTC,CASSKRVGETQYF
-,-,TRBV21-1,TRBJ1-1,18,TGTGCCAGCAGCTCCGGGGACAGGGTAAGATCGTCGAACACTGAAGCTTTCTTT,CASSSGDRVRSSNTEAFF
-,-,TRBV28,TRBJ1-4,15,TGTGCCAGCAGTCCACCGCCAGGGATGGGTGAAAAACTGTTTTTT,CASSPPPGMGEKLFF
-,few,TRBV28,TRBJ1-1,13,TGTGCCAGCGGAACTACAGGGCGCACTGAAGCTTTCTTT,CASGTTGRTEAFF
-,-,TRBV6-1,TRBJ1-1,14,TGTGCCACCCTGGGTGGGGCGCCGAACACTGAAGCTTTCTTT,CATLGGAPNTEAFF
TRBD2,-,TRBV27,TRBJ2-1,18,TGTGCCAGCAGTTCCGGGACTAGCGGGGGGGGTATCTACAATGAGCAGTTCTTC,CASSSGTSGGGIYNEQFF
-,-,TRBV10-3,TRBJ2-7,15,TGTGCCATCAGTGTGCAGGGTGATAGCCCCTACGAGCAGTACTTC,CAISVQGDSPYEQYF
-,-,TRBV6-5,TRBJ1-5,15,TGTGCCAGCAGACCCCAGCGGCTTGGCAATCAGCCCCAGCATTTT,CASRPQRLGNQPQHF
-,-,TRBV6-1,TRBJ1-4,14,TGTGCCAGCGTCTGGACAGCAACTAATGAAAAACTGTTTTTT,CASVWTATNEKLFF
TRBD2,-,TRBV28,TRBJ2-7,15,TGTGCCAGCTATTCCGCGGGCGGGGGGCGTCGCGAGCAGTACTTC,CASYSAGGGRREQYF
TRBD1,once,TRBV7-9,TRBJ1-2,14,TGTGCCAGCAGCTTTATCGGGACAGACTATGGCTACACCTTC,CASSFIGTDYGYTF
-,-,TRBV6-1,TRBJ2-6,18,TGTGCCAGCAGTGAATGGCTAACGGTACCCTCTGGGGCCAACGTCCTGACTTTC,CASSEWLTVPSGANVLTF
-,-,TRBV6-5,TRBJ1-5,13,TGTGCCAGCAGTCCACGATCAAATCAGCCCCAGCATTTT,CASSPRSNQPQHF
-,-,TRBV7-3,TRBJ2-3,16,TGTGCCAGCAGCTCGTCTAGGGCGGTGGGTACAGATACGCAGTATTTT,CASSSSRAVGTDTQYF
TRBD1,-,TRBV4-1,TRBJ2-1,17,TGCGCCAGCAGTCCAACACTGGGACAGGGATCCTACAATGAGCAGTTCTTC,CASSPTLGQGSYNEQFF
TRBD1,few,TRBV6-1,TRBJ1-6,16,TGTGCCAGCAGTGAAGGGGGGGGCAGGGGGCATTCACCCCTCCACTTT,CASSEGGGRGHSPLHF